Sequencing of this TCR beta chain was carried out in a study of metastatic and nonmetastatic thyroid tumors. Not a single patient had been given any form of treatment at any point before undergoing thyroid surgery. The table lists this clone with many counts. TCRdb re-analyzed the PCR reads using MiXCR. The table has approximately 30,000 clones, 20% to 25% seen once; the top ten hold 2.4%. CDR3 size: 16 residues. Trimming took 2 bases from V and 0 from J; bases not matched to a gene: 4. Germline CDR1 and CDR2: MNHNY and SVGAGI (reference sequence). Material: blood. The sequence derives from a female donor with papillary thyroid cancer or a benign thyroid nodule (not recorded which). Some clones in this sample may be carry-over from other donors' samples. This sequence joins TRBV6-6 and TRBJ2-5, with 9 bases matching TRBD1. Here the CDR3 reads CASSYTGQGYQETQYF. The CDR3 region has the DNA TGTGCCAGCAGTTACACGGGACAGGGATACCAAGAGACCCAGTACTTC.